The clone carrying this T cell receptor beta chain was picked up one time. The data originate from a study of shared clonotypes between healthy human individuals. V lost 0 bases and J lost 5, with 7 bases in between. The CDR3 has 13 residues. CDR1 is LNHNV and CDR2 is YYDKDF in the germline V gene (reference sequence). Method: immunoSEQ multiplex PCR; TCRdb's copy keeps in-frame clones and lacks some. The sample lists about half a million clones, almost 80% occurring once. J is TRBJ2-5 and V is TRBV15; maybe TRBD1 (5 bases). Sequenced sample: PBMCs. The receptor's source is a woman aged 40-49 years in good health. Some clones in this sample may be carry-over from other donors' samples. The CDR3 loop reads CATSRDPGETQYF. CDR3 bases: TGTGCCACCAGCAGAGATCCAGGGGAGACCCAGTACTTC.